The 19 T cell receptor beta chains in this list originate from one sample, sequenced in a study of blood T cells in healthy people across ages (dated by TCRdb to between 2015 and 2017). The protocol used for the library was 5' RACE. The reads were generated on an Illumina HiSeq 2500. A second roughly 6 to 12 cycle PCR used a sample-barcoded 5' primer and a J-beta primer mix. The raw public data were reprocessed by TCRdb itself: fastp quality trimming at Q25, MiXCR clonotype calling, in-frame beta chains only. Records with the same CDR3 protein are collapsed into one entry carrying the most frequent genes and DNA. A total of about 830,000 distinct CDR3 sequences appear in this sample, 60% to 80% of them only once. Clones ranked in the top ten supply around a quarter of the sample. Source material: blood. Source of these receptors: a young man in good health.

The chain recombines TRBV9 with TRBJ2-3, with 7 bases lining up with TRBD2. From germline, CDR1 is SGDLS and CDR2 YYNGEE. V was clipped by 3 bases and J by 6 bases; unmatched bases: 7. The CDR3 is 14 amino acids. CDR3 DNA sequence: TGTGCCAGCAGCGCCTCGACTAGCTTTGATACGCAGTATTTT. It translates to CASSASTSFDTQYF.

The V call is TRBV4-3, the J call TRBJ2-1, with 8 bases aligning to TRBD2. Trimming removed 1 base from V and 5 bases from J; junction bases left unmatched: 10. Germline CDR1 and CDR2: LGHNA and YSLEER. The CDR3 is 17 amino acids. The DNA of the CDR3 is TGCGCCAGCAGCCAAGGGGTAGCGGGATTAACGGACAATGAGCAGTTCTTC. Encoded protein: CASSQGVAGLTDNEQFF.

This clonotype was counted between two and nine times. The chain combines TRBV29-1 with TRBJ2-1, with 7 nucleotides matching TRBD1. CDR1 and CDR2 (germline): SQVTM, ANQGSEA. J was trimmed by 7 bases and V by 2 bases; bases with no gene match: 5. This CDR3 is 13 amino acids long. CDR3 DNA sequence: TGCAGCGTTGAACAGGGGGTGGGAAATGAGCAGTTCTTC. Encoded protein: CSVEQGVGNEQFF.

The V and J genes are TRBV2 and TRBJ2-3, with 10 bases lining up with TRBD1. Germline CDR1 and CDR2: SNHLY and FYNNEI. Trimming cost V 7 bases and J 5 bases; bases outside gene matches: 6. The CDR3 runs 14 residues. CDR3 sequence reads: CASIRGQGLDTQYF. CDR3 bases: TGTGCCAGCATCCGGGGACAGGGGTTAGATACGCAGTATTTT. The full variable domain, rest sourced from reference TRBV2 and TRBJ2-3, is EPEVTQTPSHQVTQMGQEVILRCVPISNHLYFYWYRQILGQKVEFLVSFYNNEISEKSEIFDDQFSVERPDGSNFTLKIRSTKLEDSAMYFCASIRGQGLDTQYFGPGTRLTVL.

The rearrangement links TRBV5-1 to TRBJ2-5; possible D gene TRBD2, 6 bases. The CDR3 runs 14 residues. Germline V lookup: CDR1 SGHRS, CDR2 YFSETQ. Trimming stripped 4 bases from V and 5 bases from J, with 15 bases between. CDR3 DNA sequence: TGCGCCAGCAGCCCTGACTTGGAGGGGGAGACCCAGTACTTC. Residues: CASSPDLEGETQYF.

This clonotype was seen more than once but under ten times. The genes are TRBV7-2 and TRBJ2-7; perhaps D is TRBD1 or TRBD2 (5 bases each). Trimming stripped 1 base from V and 4 bases from J, with 11 bases between. Per germline, CDR1 SGHTA and CDR2 FQGNSA. The length of the CDR3 is 14 residues. The CDR3, as DNA: TGTGCCAGCAGCTTAGACCCGGGGCTGTACGAGCAGTACTTC. Encoded protein: CASSLDPGLYEQYF.

The chain is built from TRBV6-5 and TRBJ2-1; 7 bases map to TRBD1. V lost 4 bases to trimming and J lost 12 bases; unmatched junction nucleotides: 6. The CDR3 has 12 residues. Per the germline V gene, CDR1 is MNHEY and CDR2 is SVGAGI. CDR3 nucleotides: TGTGCCAGCAGTTCCTCGACAGGGTGGCAGTTCTTC. Amino acids: CASSSSTGWQFF.

V is TRBV4-1 and J is TRBJ2-7; D possibly corresponds to TRBD1 (5 bases). The CDR3 extends over 14 amino acids. V dropped 0 bases and J dropped 2 bases, with 8 bases sitting between them. CDR1 is MGHRA and CDR2 is YSYEKL in the germline V gene. This chain's CDR3 is CASSQDVRAYEQYF. The CDR3 bases are TGCGCCAGCAGCCAAGACGTCAGGGCCTACGAGCAGTACTTC.

This clonotype was seen repeatedly, ten times or more. The gene calls are TRBV7-2 and TRBJ2-7; D uncertain. The CDR3 sequence is 13 residues long. V was shortened by 5 bases and J by 3 bases, with 11 bases between the two germline ends. Germline V gene lookup returns CDR1 SGHTA and CDR2 FQGNSA. CDR3 region: CASSPGPNYEQYF. In nucleotides, the CDR3 is TGTGCCAGCAGCCCTGGACCAAACTACGAGCAGTACTTC.

This clonotype was seen a handful of times. The V and J genes are TRBV29-1 and TRBJ1-5; 11 bases match TRBD1. This CDR3 contains 15 residues. The V and J ends lost 5 bases and 2 bases, in that order; junction bases with no gene match: 5. The germline CDR1 and CDR2 sequences are SQVTM and ANQGSEA. CDR3: CSVIGQGAGNQPQHF. For the CDR3, the DNA is TGCAGCGTTATCGGACAGGGGGCTGGCAATCAGCCCCAGCATTTT.

This clonotype was seen only a few times. The chain uses TRBV10-3 and TRBJ1-2; D perhaps matches TRBD1 (6 bases). The CDR3 contains 14 residues. The germline V gene has CDR1 ENHRY and CDR2 SYGVKD. V was trimmed by 0 bases and J by 4 bases, leaving 9 bases between them. The CDR3 here is CAISESGARYGYTF. In nucleotides, the CDR3 is TGTGCCATCAGTGAGTCGGGGGCGCGCTATGGCTACACCTTC.

The chain recombines TRBV18 with TRBJ2-1, with 10 bases aligning to TRBD2. J gave up 5 bases and V 3 bases, and 4 bases lay outside the gene matches. This CDR3 is 15 amino acids long. Looked up from germline, CDR1 is KGHSH and CDR2 is LQKENI. The CDR3 region has the DNA TGTGCCAGCTCACCCACTAGCGGGGCCCACAATGAGCAGTTCTTC. It specifies CASSPTSGAHNEQFF.

The V call is TRBV15, the J call TRBJ2-5; perhaps D is TRBD1 or TRBD2 (5 bases each). V lost 4 bases, J lost 0 bases, and 12 bases lay in between. The V gene's germline CDR1 is LNHNV and CDR2 YYDKDF (reference sequence). The CDR3 has 15 residues. CDR3 nucleotides: TGTGCCACCAGCACTAGCAGGGCCTACCAAGAGACCCAGTACTTC. It encodes CATSTSRAYQETQYF.

This clonotype was seen more than once but under ten times. V usage is TRBV20-1 and J usage is TRBJ2-4; D possibly matches TRBD1 or TRBD2 (5 bases each). The V end was cut by 2 bases, the J end by 9 bases, with 20 bases between. In germline, CDR1 is DFQATT, CDR2 SNEGSKA (reference sequence). The CDR3 is 15 residues long. The CDR3 DNA reads TGCAGTGCTAGACCGAGTAGTGACACTGGGACCATTCAGTACTTC. This sequence encodes CSARPSSDTGTIQYF.

The chain carries TRBV12-3 or TRBV12-4 and TRBJ1-6; TRBD1 might be the D (5 bases). Trimming removed 7 bases at V and 12 bases at J, with 13 bases between. The CDR3 is made up of 12 amino acids. CDR3 in amino acids: CASTWDLLPLHF. In nucleotides, the CDR3 is TGTGCCAGCACTTGGGACCTTTTACCCCTCCACTTT.

This clonotype was observed once. The J gene is TRBJ2-1, the V gene TRBV12-3 or TRBV12-4; TRBD2 matches at 8 bases. V was clipped by 6 bases and J by 3 bases; unmatched bases: 7. This CDR3 has 15 residues. The CDR3: CASSARGGYYNEQFF. The CDR3 DNA reads as TGTGCCAGCAGCGCACGGGGGGGTTACTACAATGAGCAGTTCTTC.

The rearrangement joins TRBV12-3 or TRBV12-4 to TRBJ2-5; 11 positions match TRBD2. With 7 bases clipped from V and 2 bases from J, the junction kept 3 bases outside the gene matches. The CDR3 is made up of 14 amino acids. The CDR3 here is CASTGTSGQETQYF. In DNA form, the CDR3 reads TGTGCCAGCACCGGGACTAGCGGACAAGAGACCCAGTACTTC.

The gene calls are TRBV2 and TRBJ1-1, with D possibly matching TRBD1 (6 bases). CDR1 is SNHLY and CDR2 is FYNNEI in the germline V gene. The CDR3 totals 14 residues. V was pared by 6 bases and J by 1 base, with 12 bases between. The CDR3 spells CASRAGVKNTEAFF. The DNA of the CDR3 is TGTGCCAGCAGGGCAGGGGTAAAGAACACTGAAGCTTTCTTT.

This chain joins TRBV5-1 and TRBJ1-4; weak D call: TRBD1 (5 bases). Germline lookup yields CDR1 SGHRS and CDR2 YFSETQ. The CDR3 loop spans 15 amino acids. Trimming cost V 3 bases and J 3 bases, with 12 bases left between them. CDR3 in DNA: TGCGCCAGCAGCTCCAGGGAGGCGGCTAATGAAAAACTGTTTTTT. Its translation: CASSSREAANEKLFF.